This T cell receptor (beta chain) emerged from a study of T cells in Graves' hyperthyroidism and ophthalmopathy. The trim removed 0 bases at V and 2 bases at J, leaving 4 bases unmatched. The CDR3 totals 16 residues. Germline V CDR1 and CDR2: SGDLS, YYNGEE. The CDR3 regions of TCR beta were amplified from RNA transcripts. HTBI primers were employed in a first-round RT-PCR of the TCR CDR3. Via MiXCR, TCRdb re-called the multiplex PCR reads, giving one row per CDR3 protein. Of some 500,000 distinct CDR3 sequences in the sample, over 13% were seen once. This clonotype was observed many times. This TCR was sampled from a woman under 30 with Graves' hyperthyroidism. The genes are TRBV9 and TRBJ2-1; TRBD2 aligns across 8 bases. The sample was blood. The CDR3 loop reads CASSVAPGGAYNEQFF. CDR3 in DNA: TGTGCCAGCAGCGTAGCTCCGGGAGGGGCCTACAATGAGCAGTTCTTC.